The rows below give T cell receptor beta chains drawn from one sample of a study of cytomegalovirus exposure and HLA in healthy donors. Method: immunoSEQ multiplex PCR; TCRdb's copy keeps in-frame clones and lacks some. The sample carries 200,000 to 250,000 clones, approximately 88% recorded once. Sequencing was carried out using PBMCs. All receptors derive from a boy under 10 years old in good health and CMV-seronegative. Both conserved end residues are part of each CDR3. The order of the fields is V gene, D gene, J gene, clone size, CDR3 DNA, CDR3 protein. D genes are given only for firm matches. Size is stated for part of the rows, as once, few or many counts, or as a class when the clone is expanded.

TRBV30	-	TRBJ2-3	-	TGTGCCCGAGGTAGCACAGATACGCAGTATTTT	CARGSTDTQYF
TRBV6-1	-	TRBJ1-1	few	TGTGCCAGCACCCCGGGGGAGGTATGGAACACTGAAGCTTTCTTT	CASTPGEVWNTEAFF
TRBV5-4	-	TRBJ1-4	-	TGTGCCAGCAGCCCAGACAGTCCCGGTGAAAAACTGTTTTTT	CASSPDSPGEKLFF
TRBV7-9	TRBD2	TRBJ2-5	once	TGTGCCAGCAGCCAACTAGCGGGAGGAGTAAGGCGAGAGACCCAGTACTTC	CASSQLAGGVRRETQYF
TRBV4-1	TRBD2	TRBJ2-7	-	TGCGCCAGCAGCCAGCAGGTCCTAGCGGGAGGACTCCACGAGCAGTACTTC	CASSQQVLAGGLHEQYF
TRBV7-3	-	TRBJ2-3	-	TGTGCCAGCAGCTTAATGGGGCTTAGCACAGATACGCAGTATTTT	CASSLMGLSTDTQYF
TRBV4-1	TRBD1	TRBJ2-5	once	TGCGCCAGCAGCCCGCGGACAGGGGTTGGGCAAGAGACCCAGTACTTC	CASSPRTGVGQETQYF
TRBV10-3	-	TRBJ1-1	-	TGTGCCATCAGTGAGAGGGCAGTGGGAGCCTCCGCTGAAGCTTTCTTT	CAISERAVGASAEAFF
TRBV7-2	TRBD2	TRBJ2-1	few	TGTGCCAGCAGCTGGTCTAGCGGTAGTGGCAATGAGCAGTTCTTC	CASSWSSGSGNEQFF
TRBV19	TRBD1	TRBJ1-5	-	TGTGCCGCCAGACAGGGGCGTAGCAATCAGCCCCAGCATTTT	CAARQGRSNQPQHF
TRBV29-1	TRBD2	TRBJ2-3	-	TGCAGCGTTGGGGGCGTGTCATGGACTAGTAGCCCGGGTCGGGATACGCAGTATTTT	CSVGGVSWTSSPGRDTQYF
TRBV15	-	TRBJ1-4	-	TGTGCCACCAGCAGAGCTCCGGATGAAAAACTGTTTTTT	CATSRAPDEKLFF
TRBV13	-	TRBJ2-5	once	TGTGCCAGCAGCTTAAAGGGCGGGGGCGAAGAGACCCAGTACTTC	CASSLKGGGEETQYF
TRBV7-8	-	TRBJ1-2	-	TGTGCCAGCAGCTTAGGACCTACCAGGAACGACGGCTACACCTTC	CASSLGPTRNDGYTF
TRBV4-1	TRBD1	TRBJ1-1	-	TGCGCCAGCAGCCCCAGTGGACAGGGCGGATTCGGAGAAGCTTTCTTT	CASSPSGQGGFGEAFF
TRBV6-5	-	TRBJ2-7	-	TGTGCCAGCAGTTACCCAACCGGGAGAGCCTACGAGCAGTACTTC	CASSYPTGRAYEQYF
TRBV5-4	TRBD1	TRBJ1-2	-	TGTGCCAGCAGCTTGTGGCAGGGGGAGATCTTTCCCTATGGCTACACCTTC	CASSLWQGEIFPYGYTF
TRBV12-5	TRBD1	TRBJ1-2	once	TGTGCTAGTGGTCTCGGGACAGGGGTTTACTATGGCTACACCTTC	CASGLGTGVYYGYTF
TRBV5-1	TRBD1	TRBJ1-2	-	TGCGCCAGCAGCTTGGCGACAGGGGGCGGCTATGGCTACACCTTC	CASSLATGGGYGYTF
TRBV27	TRBD1	TRBJ1-6	-	TGTGCCAGCAGTTTATCCGGACAGGGGATTGCTCCCCTCCACTTT	CASSLSGQGIAPLHF
TRBV21-1	-	TRBJ2-7	-	TGTGCCAGCAGCAAAGTTGGACAGGGAGGCATATTATCCTACGAGCAGTACTTC	CASSKVGQGGILSYEQYF
TRBV19	TRBD1	TRBJ1-1	-	TGTGCCAGTAGTAGTGGCAGGGGGCCGACTGAAGCTTTCTTT	CASSSGRGPTEAFF
TRBV15	TRBD1	TRBJ2-1	-	TGTGCCACCAGCAGGGAACAGGGGAATGAGCAGTTCTTC	CATSREQGNEQFF
TRBV5-1	-	TRBJ1-1	few	TGCGCCAGCAGCTTGGCCGGGCAGGGTGACACTGAAGCTTTCTTT	CASSLAGQGDTEAFF